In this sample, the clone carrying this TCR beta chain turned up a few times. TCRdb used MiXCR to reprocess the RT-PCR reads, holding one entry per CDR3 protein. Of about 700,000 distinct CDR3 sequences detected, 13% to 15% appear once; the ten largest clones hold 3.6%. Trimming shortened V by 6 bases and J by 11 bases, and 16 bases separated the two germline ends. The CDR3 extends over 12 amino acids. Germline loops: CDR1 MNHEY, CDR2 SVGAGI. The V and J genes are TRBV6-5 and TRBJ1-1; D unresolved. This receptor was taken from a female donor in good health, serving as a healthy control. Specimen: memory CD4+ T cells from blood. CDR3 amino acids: CASSPSGRVAFF. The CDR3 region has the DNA TGTGCCAGCAGCCCTAGCGGGCGGGTGGCTTTCTTT.